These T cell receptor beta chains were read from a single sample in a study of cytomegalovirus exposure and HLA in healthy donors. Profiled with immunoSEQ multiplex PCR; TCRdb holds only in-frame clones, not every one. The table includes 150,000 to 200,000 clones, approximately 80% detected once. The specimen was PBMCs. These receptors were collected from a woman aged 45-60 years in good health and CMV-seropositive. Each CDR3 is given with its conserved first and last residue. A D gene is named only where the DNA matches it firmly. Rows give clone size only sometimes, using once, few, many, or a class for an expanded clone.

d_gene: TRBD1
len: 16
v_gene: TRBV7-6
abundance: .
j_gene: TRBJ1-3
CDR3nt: TGTGCCAGCAGCCCAGCGGCAGGGGGCAGTGGAAACACCATATATTTT
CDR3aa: CASSPAAGGSGNTIYF

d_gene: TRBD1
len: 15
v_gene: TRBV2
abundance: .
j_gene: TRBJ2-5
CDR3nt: TGTGCCAGCAGTGCCGACAGGGGGCAGCTAGAGACCCAGTACTTC
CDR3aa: CASSADRGQLETQYF

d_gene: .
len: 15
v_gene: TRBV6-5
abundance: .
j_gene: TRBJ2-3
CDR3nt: TGTGCCAGCAGCCCTCGAGGGGGGGCCGCAGATACGCAGTATTTT
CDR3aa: CASSPRGGAADTQYF

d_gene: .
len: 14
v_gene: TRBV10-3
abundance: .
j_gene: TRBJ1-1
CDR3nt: TGTGCCATCAGTGTCGGACAGCAGGACACTGAAGCTTTCTTT
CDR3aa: CAISVGQQDTEAFF

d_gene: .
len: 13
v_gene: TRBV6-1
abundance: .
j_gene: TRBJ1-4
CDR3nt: TGTGCCAGCAGTCACAGGGATAATGAAAAACTGTTTTTT
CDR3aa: CASSHRDNEKLFF

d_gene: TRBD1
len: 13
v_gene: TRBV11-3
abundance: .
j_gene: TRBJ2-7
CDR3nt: TGTGCCAGCAGCTTGGGACAGGATTATGAGCAGTACTTC
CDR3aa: CASSLGQDYEQYF

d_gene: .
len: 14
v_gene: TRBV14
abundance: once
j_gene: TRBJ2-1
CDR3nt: TGTGCCAGCAGCCAAGAGGTTCGAGGGAATGAGCAGTTCTTC
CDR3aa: CASSQEVRGNEQFF

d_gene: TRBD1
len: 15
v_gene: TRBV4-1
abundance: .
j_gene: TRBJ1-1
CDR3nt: TGTGCCAGCAGCCAAGACGTGGACAGGCTTCCAGAAGCTTTCTTT
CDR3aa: CASSQDVDRLPEAFF

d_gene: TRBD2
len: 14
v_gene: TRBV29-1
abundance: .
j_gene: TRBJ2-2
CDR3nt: TGCAGCGTCCATGCGGGGGGGCCGATCGGGGAGCTGTTTTTT
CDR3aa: CSVHAGGPIGELFF

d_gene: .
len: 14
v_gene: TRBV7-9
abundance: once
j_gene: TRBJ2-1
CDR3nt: TGTGCCAGCAGCTCCGGACGGGACTACAATGAGCAGTTCTTC
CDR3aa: CASSSGRDYNEQFF

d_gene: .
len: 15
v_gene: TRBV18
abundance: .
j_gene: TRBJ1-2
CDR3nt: TGTGCCAGCTCACCGCAGGGCCGGGGGAAATATGGCTACACCTTC
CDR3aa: CASSPQGRGKYGYTF

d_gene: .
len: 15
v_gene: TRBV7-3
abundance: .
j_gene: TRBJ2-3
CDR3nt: TGTGCCAGCAGCTTCGCCGCGGGTACCACAGATACGCAGTATTTT
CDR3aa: CASSFAAGTTDTQYF

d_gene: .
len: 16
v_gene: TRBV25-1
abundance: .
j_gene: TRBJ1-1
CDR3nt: TGTGCCAGCAGTGAATCCGGGGGGGGGAGGGCGGGTGAAGCTTTCTTT
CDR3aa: CASSESGGGRAGEAFF

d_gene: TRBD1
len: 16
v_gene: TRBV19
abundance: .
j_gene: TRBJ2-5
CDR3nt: TGTGCCAGTAGTAGCACCCCGGGACAGGGGAGAGAGACCCAGTACTTC
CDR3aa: CASSSTPGQGRETQYF

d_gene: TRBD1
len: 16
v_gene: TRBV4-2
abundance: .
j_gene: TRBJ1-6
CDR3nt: TGTGCCAGCAGCCAAGGACAGGGGGAGACAAATTCACCCCTCCACTTT
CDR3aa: CASSQGQGETNSPLHF

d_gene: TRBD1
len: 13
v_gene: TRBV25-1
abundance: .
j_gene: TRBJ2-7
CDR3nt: TGTGCCAGCAGTGACCCGAGGGGGCGGGAGCAGTACTTC
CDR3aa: CASSDPRGREQYF

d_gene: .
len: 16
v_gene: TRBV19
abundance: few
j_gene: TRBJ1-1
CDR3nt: TGTGCCAGTAGTCAGGGAAATACCGTGAGGAACACTGAAGCTTTCTTT
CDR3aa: CASSQGNTVRNTEAFF

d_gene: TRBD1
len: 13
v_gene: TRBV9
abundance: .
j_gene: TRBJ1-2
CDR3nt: TGTGCCAGCAGCGTAACAGGGGGTATCGGCTACACCTTC
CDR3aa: CASSVTGGIGYTF

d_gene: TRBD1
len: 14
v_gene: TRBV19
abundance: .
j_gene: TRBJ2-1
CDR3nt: TGTGCCAGTGGGACAGCAGCCCGAATTTCTGAGCAGTTCTTC
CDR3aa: CASGTAARISEQFF

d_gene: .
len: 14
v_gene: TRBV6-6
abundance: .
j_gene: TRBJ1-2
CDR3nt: TGTGCCAGCAGTTTACTCGAGGGTTCAGGTGGCTACACCTTC
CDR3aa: CASSLLEGSGGYTF

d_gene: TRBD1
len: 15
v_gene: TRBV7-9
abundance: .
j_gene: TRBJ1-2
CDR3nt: TGTGCCAGCAGCCAGGACAGGGACTCCTTCTATGGCTACACCTTC
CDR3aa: CASSQDRDSFYGYTF

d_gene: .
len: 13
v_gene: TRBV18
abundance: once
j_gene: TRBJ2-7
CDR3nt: TGTGCCAGCTCACCTTCGGCGGAAGACGAGCAGTACTTC
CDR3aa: CASSPSAEDEQYF

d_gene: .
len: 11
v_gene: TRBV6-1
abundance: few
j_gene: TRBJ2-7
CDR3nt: TGTGCCAGCAGTGCAACCTACGAGCAGTACTTC
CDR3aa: CASSATYEQYF

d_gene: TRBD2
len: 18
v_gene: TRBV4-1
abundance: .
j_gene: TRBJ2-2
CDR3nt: TGCGCCAGCAGCCTTTTCCTAGCGGGGGGGCCGAACACCGGGGAGCTGTTTTTT
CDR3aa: CASSLFLAGGPNTGELFF

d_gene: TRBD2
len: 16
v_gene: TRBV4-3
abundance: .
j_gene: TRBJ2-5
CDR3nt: TGCGCCAGCAGCCAACTAGCGGGGAGAATACAAGAGACCCAGTACTTC
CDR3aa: CASSQLAGRIQETQYF

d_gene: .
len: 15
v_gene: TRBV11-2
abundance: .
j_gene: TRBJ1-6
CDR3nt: TGTGCCAGCAGCTTAGGCCCACAGCCCAGTTCACCCCTCCACTTT
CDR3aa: CASSLGPQPSSPLHF

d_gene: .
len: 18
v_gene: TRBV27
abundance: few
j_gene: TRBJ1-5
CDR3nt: TGTGCCAGCAGTTTATATCCCCCGCAAATAGCGAGCAATCAGCCCCAGCATTTT
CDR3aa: CASSLYPPQIASNQPQHF

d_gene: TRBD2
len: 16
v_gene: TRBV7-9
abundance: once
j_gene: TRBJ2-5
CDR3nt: TGTGCCAGCAGCTCGTCGACTAGCGGGGCGATGAAGACCCAGTACTTC
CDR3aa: CASSSSTSGAMKTQYF

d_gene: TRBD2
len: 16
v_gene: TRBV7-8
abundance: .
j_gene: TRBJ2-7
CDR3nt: TGTGCCAGCAGCCATAGGACTAGCGGGGTCGCCTACGAGCAGTACTTC
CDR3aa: CASSHRTSGVAYEQYF

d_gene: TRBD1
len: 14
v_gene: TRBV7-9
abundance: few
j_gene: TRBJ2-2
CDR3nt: TGTGCCAGCAGCACGACAGGGGGCTACGGGGAGCTGTTTTTT
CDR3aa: CASSTTGGYGELFF

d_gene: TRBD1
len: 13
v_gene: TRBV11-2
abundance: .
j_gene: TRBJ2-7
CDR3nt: TGTGCCAGCAGGCCCGGGACAGCGTACGAGCAGTACTTC
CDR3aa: CASRPGTAYEQYF

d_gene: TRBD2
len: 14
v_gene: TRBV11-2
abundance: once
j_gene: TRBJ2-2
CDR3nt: TGTGCCAGCCAAGCGGGGGGGCCGGGCGGGGAGCTGTTTTTT
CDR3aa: CASQAGGPGGELFF

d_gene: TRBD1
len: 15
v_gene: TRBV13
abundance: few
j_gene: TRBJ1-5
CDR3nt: TGTGCCAGCAGCTCTACAGGGGTTAGCAATCAGCCCCAGCATTTT
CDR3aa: CASSSTGVSNQPQHF

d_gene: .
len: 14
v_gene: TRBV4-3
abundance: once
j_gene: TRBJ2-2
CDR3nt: TGCGCCAGCAGCCCTGGGGACTACACCGGGGAGCTGTTTTTT
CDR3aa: CASSPGDYTGELFF

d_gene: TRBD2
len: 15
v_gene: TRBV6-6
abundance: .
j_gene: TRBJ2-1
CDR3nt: TGTGCCAGCAGTTACGGGGAGGGGCAATTCGATGAGCAGTTCTTC
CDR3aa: CASSYGEGQFDEQFF

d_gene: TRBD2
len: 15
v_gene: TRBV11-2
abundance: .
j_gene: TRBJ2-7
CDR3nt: TGTGCCAGCAGGCTCACTAGCGGGCTCCCCTACGAGCAGTACTTC
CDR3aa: CASRLTSGLPYEQYF